These 21 T cell receptor beta chains came from one sample sequenced in a study of preoperative IRX-2 immunotherapy in early breast cancer. Measured with immunoSEQ multiplex PCR; TCRdb has only the in-frame clones, and not every one. Among 40,000 to 45,000 clones, about 95% were seen once, and the ten largest hold about 1.6%. The treatment: preoperative locoregional IRX-2 cytokine immunotherapy. Sequenced material: tumor tissue, taken after IRX-2 immunotherapy. These receptors all stem from a human donor with breast cancer.

The V gene is TRBV7-3, the J gene TRBJ1-1, with TRBD1 as a possible D gene (5 bases). Germline V lookup: CDR1 SGHTA, CDR2 FQGTGA. This CDR3 has 20 amino acids. The V end lost 8 bases, the J end lost 0 bases, and 31 bases lay between the germline ends. This CDR3 reads CASGYGARPLVGRLNTEAFF. Written as DNA, the CDR3 is TGTGCCAGCGGGTACGGGGCCAGACCCCTCGTCGGGAGGTTGAACACTGAAGCTTTCTTT.

The rearrangement joins TRBV19 to TRBJ1-1; tentatively, D is TRBD1 (5 bases). The CDR3 totals 12 residues. The V gene lost 4 bases and the J gene lost 7 bases, with 10 bases spanning the gap. Germline values: CDR1 LNHDA, CDR2 SQIVND (reference sequence). CDR3 coding DNA: TGTGCCAGTAGTACCCGACAGAGTGAAGCTTTCTTT. It translates to CASSTRQSEAFF.

Points on this clone: The junction differs from germline at one of its ends, possibly a read error. The chain is built from TRBV11-2 and TRBJ1-3; D gene unclear. This CDR3 contains 14 residues. Germline V gives CDR1 SGHAT, CDR2 FQNNGV. The chain's CDR3 is CASSTDLVGSTIYF. The CDR3 DNA is TGTGCCAGCAGCACCGACTTAGTCGGAAGCACCATATATTTT.

This chain links TRBV18 with TRBJ2-7; 7 nucleotides agree with TRBD1. V lost 5 bases to trimming and J lost 4 bases; unmatched junction nucleotides: 8. This CDR3 has 14 amino acids. Germline V gives CDR1 KGHSH, CDR2 LQKENI. CDR3 loop: CASSSAGGQYEQYF. The CDR3 DNA reads TGTGCCAGCTCATCAGCAGGGGGACAGTACGAGCAGTACTTC.

The chain carries TRBV7-8 and TRBJ2-1; 7 bases match TRBD2. CDR3 length equals 18 residues. Trimming took 4 bases from V and 4 from J; bases not matched to a gene: 16. Germline V gene lookup returns CDR1 SGHVS and CDR2 FQNEAQ. The CDR3 reads CASSSIFGGRNSYNEQFF. The CDR3 coding sequence is TGTGCCAGCAGCTCTATTTTTGGCGGGAGAAATTCTTACAATGAGCAGTTCTTC.

The V and J genes are TRBV7-3 and TRBJ2-6; possibly TRBD1 or TRBD2 for D (5 bases each). With 6 bases removed from V and 0 bases from J, the gap between germline ends came to 15 bases. Germline V gene sequence: CDR1 SGHTA, CDR2 FQGTGA. The CDR3 is 17 amino acids. CDR3 in DNA: TGTGCCAGCAGTCTGTCCGGGGCCCTCTCTGGGGCCAACGTCCTGACTTTC. Protein product: CASSLSGALSGANVLTF.

This rearrangement joins TRBV27 to TRBJ2-7; 9 positions agree with TRBD1. J was trimmed by 4 bases and V by 5 bases; bases with no gene match: 6. This CDR3 is built from 14 residues. The germline gives CDR1 MNHEY, CDR2 SMNVEV (reference sequence). DNA for the CDR3: TGTGCCAGCAGTCGAGACAGGGGGGCGTACGAGCAGTACTTC. Its translation: CASSRDRGAYEQYF.

In DNA, the CDR3 is TGCAGTGCTAGACGAGGGGAGCCCCAGCATTTT. Protein sequence: CSARRGEPQHF. The gene calls are TRBV20-1 and TRBJ1-5, with TRBD1 as a possible D gene (5 bases). The CDR3 has 11 residues. The V gene lost 2 bases and the J gene lost 8 bases, with 7 bases spanning the gap. Germline-derived CDR1 and CDR2 are DFQATT and SNEGSKA (reference sequence).

The genes are TRBV6-4 and TRBJ2-1; the D gene is possibly TRBD2 (6 bases). The CDR3 sequence is 13 residues long. V was cut by 8 bases and J by 3 bases, with 11 bases left in between. Germline lookup yields CDR1 MRHNA and CDR2 SNTAGT. CDR3 nucleotides: TGTGCCAGCCGGGGAGCGGGCTACAATGAGCAGTTCTTC. Translating it yields CASRGAGYNEQFF.

The rearrangement links TRBV2 to TRBJ2-5, with 8 bases matching TRBD2. After removal of 6 bases from V and 6 bases from J, the junction contained 6 bases not matched to a gene. The germline V gene encodes CDR1 SNHLY and CDR2 FYNNEI. This CDR3 spans 13 amino acids. In DNA form, the CDR3 reads TGTGCCAGCAGAGGGACTAGTCGGCAGACCCAGTACTTC. Protein: CASRGTSRQTQYF.

The chain couples TRBV7-9 to TRBJ2-7, with D tentatively TRBD1 (5 bases). Germline CDR1 reads SEHNR; CDR2 reads FQNEAQ (reference sequence). V lost 4 bases, J lost 7 bases, and 14 bases lay in between. This CDR3 has 13 residues. The CDR3 sequence is CASSSAPGWEQYF. The CDR3 DNA reads as TGTGCCAGCAGCTCCGCTCCAGGGTGGGAGCAGTACTTC.

The chain is built from TRBV6-5 and TRBJ2-7, with 7 bases matching TRBD1. Looked up from germline, CDR1 is MNHEY and CDR2 is SVGAGI. The CDR3 totals 15 residues. The V and J ends lost 6 bases and 2 bases, in that order; junction bases with no gene match: 10. The CDR3 spells CASSPGTAKTYEQYF. Written as DNA, the CDR3 is TGTGCCAGCAGCCCCGGGACAGCGAAGACCTACGAGCAGTACTTC.

The chain joins TRBV7-2 to TRBJ1-1; 7 bases are shared with TRBD1. The CDR3 is 15 amino acids. Germline values: CDR1 SGHTA, CDR2 FQGNSA. With V trimmed by 5 bases and J by 0 bases, 6 bases remained unmatched. The CDR3 region has the DNA TGTGCCAGCAGCCTCGCCGGGACAGTGAACACTGAAGCTTTCTTT. This translates into CASSLAGTVNTEAFF. Based on the CDR3 plus reference TRBV7-2 and TRBJ1-1, the full variable domain is GAGVSQSPSNKVTEKGKDVELRCDPISGHTALYWYRQSLGQGLEFLIYFQGNSAPDKSGLPSDRFSAERTGGSVSTLTIQRTQQEDSAVYLCASSLAGTVNTEAFFGQGTRLTVV.

V gene TRBV28 combines with J gene TRBJ2-6; D may be TRBD2 (6 bases). The ends were cut back, 0 bases at V and 0 bases at J, with 9 bases in the middle. There are 17 residues in the CDR3. CDR1 is MDHEN and CDR2 is SYDVKM in the germline V gene. The CDR3 DNA reads as TGTGCCAGCAGTTTATGGAGGGACTCCTCTGGGGCCAACGTCCTGACTTTC. Translating it yields CASSLWRDSSGANVLTF.

J is TRBJ2-2 and V is TRBV7-9; D gene ambiguous. Germline V lookup: CDR1 SEHNR, CDR2 FQNEAQ (reference sequence). Between the trimmed V and J ends, which lost 1 base and 5 bases, there was a span of 11 bases. There are 15 residues in the CDR3. The CDR3 reads CASSLVGYGTGELFF. In DNA form, the CDR3 reads TGTGCCAGCAGCTTAGTAGGGTACGGGACCGGGGAGCTGTTTTTT.

This chain connects TRBV11-2 to TRBJ2-1, with 9 positions matching TRBD1. The V segment lost 7 bases and the J segment 3 bases; nucleotides outside the gene matches: 10. This CDR3 has 16 residues. Per the germline V gene, CDR1 is SGHAT and CDR2 is FQNNGV. CDR3 in DNA: TGTGCCAGCACCTCGGTGCGGGGACAGGGCTACAATGAGCAGTTCTTC. This sequence encodes CASTSVRGQGYNEQFF.

The chain's CDR3 is CASREDFRNEQYF. For the CDR3, the DNA is TGTGCCAGCAGAGAGGACTTCCGGAACGAGCAGTACTTC. The V call is TRBV2, the J call TRBJ2-7; TRBD2 is a possible D gene (5 bases). This CDR3 region has 13 residues. Trimming shortened V by 6 bases and J by 5 bases, and 14 bases separated the two germline ends. Looked up from germline, CDR1 is SNHLY and CDR2 is FYNNEI.

The genes are TRBV6-1 and TRBJ1-5, with a weak D call TRBD1 (5 bases). This CDR3 comprises 14 residues. Germline CDR1 is MNHNS and CDR2 is SASEGT. Between the trimmed V and J ends, which lost 3 bases and 7 bases, there was a span of 13 bases. CDR3 protein: CASSEGRDRQPQHF. CDR3 DNA: TGTGCCAGCAGTGAGGGCAGGGATCGACAGCCCCAGCATTTT.

The chain is built from TRBV28 and TRBJ2-7; the D gene could be TRBD1 or TRBD2 (5 bases each). CDR1 and CDR2 (germline): MDHEN, SYDVKM. V lost 7 bases and J 3 bases, leaving 7 bases between the germline ends. This CDR3 has 11 residues. CDR3 amino acids: CASMRGYEQYF. The CDR3 bases are TGTGCCAGCATGAGGGGCTACGAGCAGTACTTC.

The V gene is TRBV11-2, the J gene TRBJ1-2; possibly TRBD1 for D (5 bases). CDR3 length: 12 amino acids. Trimming took off 2 bases at V and 6 bases at J, with 7 bases between the two ends. Germline CDR1 reads SGHAT; CDR2 reads FQNNGV. CDR3 in amino acids: CASSLLQDGYTF. Here the CDR3 DNA reads TGTGCCAGCAGCTTATTACAGGATGGCTACACCTTC. The full variable domain, its missing parts supplied by reference TRBV11-2 and TRBJ1-2, is EAGVAQSPRYKIIEKRQSVAFWCNPISGHATLYWYQQILGQGPKLLIQFQNNGVVDDSQLPKDRFSAERLKGVDSTLKIQPAKLEDSAVYLCASSLLQDGYTFGSGTRLTVV.

The rearrangement joins TRBV5-1 to TRBJ2-2; D may match TRBD1 or TRBD2 (5 bases each). Germline CDR1 reads SGHRS; CDR2 reads YFSETQ. The germline V and J ends were trimmed by 0 bases and 7 bases, with 13 bases remaining between them. The CDR3 runs to 15 residues. DNA of the CDR3: TGCGCCAGCAGCTTGGTAGCCGGGGCTGGCGGGGAGCTGTTTTTT. Its translation is CASSLVAGAGGELFF.